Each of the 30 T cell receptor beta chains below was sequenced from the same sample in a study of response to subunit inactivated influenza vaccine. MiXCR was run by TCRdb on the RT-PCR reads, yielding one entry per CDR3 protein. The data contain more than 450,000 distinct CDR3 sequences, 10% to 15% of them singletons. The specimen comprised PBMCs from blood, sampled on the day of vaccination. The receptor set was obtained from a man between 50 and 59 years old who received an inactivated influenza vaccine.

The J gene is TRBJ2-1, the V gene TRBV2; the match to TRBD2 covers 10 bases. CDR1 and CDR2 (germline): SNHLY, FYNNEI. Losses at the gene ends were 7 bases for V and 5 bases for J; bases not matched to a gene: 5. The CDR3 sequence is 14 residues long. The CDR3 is CASKSGGANNEQFF. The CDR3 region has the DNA TGTGCCAGCAAAAGCGGGGGGGCGAACAATGAGCAGTTCTTC.

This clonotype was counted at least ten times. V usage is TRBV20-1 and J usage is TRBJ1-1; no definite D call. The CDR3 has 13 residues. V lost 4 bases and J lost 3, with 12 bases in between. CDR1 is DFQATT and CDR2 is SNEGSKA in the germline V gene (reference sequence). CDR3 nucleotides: TGCAGTGCTAAGTTATCGCTGGACACTGAAGCTTTCTTT. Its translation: CSAKLSLDTEAFF.

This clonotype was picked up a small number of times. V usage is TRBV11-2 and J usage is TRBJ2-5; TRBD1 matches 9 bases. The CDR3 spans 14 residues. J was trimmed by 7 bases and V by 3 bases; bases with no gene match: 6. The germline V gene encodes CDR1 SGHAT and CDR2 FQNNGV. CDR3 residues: CASSLGGTGMTQYF. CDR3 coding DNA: TGTGCCAGCAGCTTGGGGGGGACAGGGATGACCCAGTACTTC.

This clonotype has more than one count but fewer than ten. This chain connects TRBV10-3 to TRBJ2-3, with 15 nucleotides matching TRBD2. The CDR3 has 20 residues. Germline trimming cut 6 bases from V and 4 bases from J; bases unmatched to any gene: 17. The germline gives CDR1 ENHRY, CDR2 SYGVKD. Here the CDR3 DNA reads TGTGCCATCAGGGGGACACCGGGACTAGCGGGGGGCCCGGGGGCAGATACGCAGTATTTT. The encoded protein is CAIRGTPGLAGGPGADTQYF.

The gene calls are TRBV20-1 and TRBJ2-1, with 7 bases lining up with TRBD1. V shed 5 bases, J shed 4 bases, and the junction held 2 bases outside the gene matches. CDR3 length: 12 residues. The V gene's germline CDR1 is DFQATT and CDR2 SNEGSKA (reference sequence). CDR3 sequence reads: CSAQTGYNEQFF. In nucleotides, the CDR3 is TGCAGTGCTCAGACAGGGTACAATGAGCAGTTCTTC.

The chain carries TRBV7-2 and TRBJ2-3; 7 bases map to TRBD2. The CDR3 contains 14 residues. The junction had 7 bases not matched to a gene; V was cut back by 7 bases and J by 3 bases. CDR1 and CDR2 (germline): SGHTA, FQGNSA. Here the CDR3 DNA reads TGTGCCAGCACCCAAGGGAGGGTAACAGATACGCAGTATTTT. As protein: CASTQGRVTDTQYF.

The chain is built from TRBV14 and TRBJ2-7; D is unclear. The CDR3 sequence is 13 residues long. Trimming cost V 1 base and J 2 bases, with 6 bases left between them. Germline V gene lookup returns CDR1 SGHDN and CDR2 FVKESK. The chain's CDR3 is CASSQVNTYEQYF. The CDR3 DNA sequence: TGTGCCAGCAGCCAAGTCAACACCTACGAGCAGTACTTC.

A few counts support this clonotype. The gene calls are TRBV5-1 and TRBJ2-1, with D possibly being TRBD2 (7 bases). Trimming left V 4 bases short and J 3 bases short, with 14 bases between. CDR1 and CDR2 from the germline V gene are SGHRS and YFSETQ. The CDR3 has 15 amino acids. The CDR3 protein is CASSQGGGRYNEQFF. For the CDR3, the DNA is TGCGCCAGCAGCCAAGGGGGGGGGCGCTACAATGAGCAGTTCTTC.

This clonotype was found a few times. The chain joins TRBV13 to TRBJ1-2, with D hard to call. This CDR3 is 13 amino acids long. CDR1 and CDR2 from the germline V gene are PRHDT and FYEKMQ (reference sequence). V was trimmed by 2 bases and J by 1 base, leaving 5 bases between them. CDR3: CASSLRDNYGYTF. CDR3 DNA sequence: TGTGCCAGCAGCTTAAGGGATAACTATGGCTACACCTTC.

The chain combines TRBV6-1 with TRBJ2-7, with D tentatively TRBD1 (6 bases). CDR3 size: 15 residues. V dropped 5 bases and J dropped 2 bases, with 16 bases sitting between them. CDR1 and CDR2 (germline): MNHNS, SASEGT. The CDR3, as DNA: TGTGCCAGCAGTACAGACAGGTATTATACCTACGAGCAGTACTTC. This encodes CASSTDRYYTYEQYF.

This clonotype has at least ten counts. This chain's CDR3 is CSARRLADRLSSTDTQYF. In nucleotides, the CDR3 is TGCAGTGCTAGGAGACTAGCGGATCGCCTGTCTAGCACAGATACGCAGTATTTT. The J gene is TRBJ2-3, the V gene TRBV20-1, with 9 positions matching TRBD2. The V segment lost 3 bases and the J segment 0 bases; nucleotides outside the gene matches: 13. The germline gives CDR1 DFQATT, CDR2 SNEGSKA (reference sequence). This CDR3 comprises 18 residues.

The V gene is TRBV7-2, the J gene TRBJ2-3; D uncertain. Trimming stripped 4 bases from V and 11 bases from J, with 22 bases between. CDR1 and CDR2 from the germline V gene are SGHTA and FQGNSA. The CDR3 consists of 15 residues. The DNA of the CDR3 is TGTGCCAGCAGCTCATCCGGAATGTCGGTTGGATTGCAGTATTTT. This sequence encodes CASSSSGMSVGLQYF.

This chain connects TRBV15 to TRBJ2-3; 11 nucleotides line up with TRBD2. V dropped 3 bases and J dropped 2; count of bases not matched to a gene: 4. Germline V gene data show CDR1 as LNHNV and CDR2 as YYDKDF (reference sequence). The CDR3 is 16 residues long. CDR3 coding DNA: TGTGCCACCAGCAGGGCTAGCGGGAGGCCCACAGATACGCAGTATTTT. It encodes CATSRASGRPTDTQYF.

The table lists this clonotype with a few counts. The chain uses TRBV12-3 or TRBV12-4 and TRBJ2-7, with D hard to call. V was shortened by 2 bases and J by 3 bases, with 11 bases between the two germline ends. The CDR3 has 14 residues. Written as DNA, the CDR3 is TGTGCCAGCAGTTTAAACTCCCCAATCTACGAGCAGTACTTC. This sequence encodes CASSLNSPIYEQYF.

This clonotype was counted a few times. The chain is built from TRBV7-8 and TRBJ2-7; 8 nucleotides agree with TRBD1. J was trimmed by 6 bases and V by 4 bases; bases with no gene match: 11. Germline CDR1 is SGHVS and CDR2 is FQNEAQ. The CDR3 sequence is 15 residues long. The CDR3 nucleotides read TGTGCCAGCAGCTCGAGTACCAGGGGGCAGGGCGAGCAGTACTTC. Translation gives CASSSSTRGQGEQYF.

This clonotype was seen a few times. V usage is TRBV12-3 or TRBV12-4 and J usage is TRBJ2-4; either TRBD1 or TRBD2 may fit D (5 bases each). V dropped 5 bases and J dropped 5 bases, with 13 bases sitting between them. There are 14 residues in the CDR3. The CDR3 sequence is CASSKGRGENIQYF. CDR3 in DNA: TGTGCCAGCAGTAAGGGACGGGGAGAAAACATTCAGTACTTC.

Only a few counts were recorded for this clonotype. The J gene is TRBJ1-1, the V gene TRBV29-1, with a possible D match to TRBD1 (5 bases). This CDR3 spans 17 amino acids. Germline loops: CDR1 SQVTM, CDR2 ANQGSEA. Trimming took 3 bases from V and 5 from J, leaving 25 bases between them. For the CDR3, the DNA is TGCAGCGTTGAGGGAAGAGGGGTTGCGGCCTGGAAGACTGAAGCTTTCTTT. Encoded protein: CSVEGRGVAAWKTEAFF.

The CDR3 here is CASSYSGTENYGYTF. CDR3 nucleotides: TGTGCCAGCAGTTACTCCGGGACAGAAAACTATGGCTACACCTTC. The genes are TRBV6-5 and TRBJ1-2; 7 bases match TRBD1. The CDR3 runs to 15 residues. Per germline, CDR1 MNHEY and CDR2 SVGAGI. With V trimmed by 0 bases and J by 2 bases, 3 bases remained unmatched.

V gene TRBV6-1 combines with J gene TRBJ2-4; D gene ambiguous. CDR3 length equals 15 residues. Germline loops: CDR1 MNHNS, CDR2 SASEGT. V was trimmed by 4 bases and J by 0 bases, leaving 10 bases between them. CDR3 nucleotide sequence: TGTGCCAGCAGTGTACAGTCCCTAGCCAAAAACATTCAGTACTTC. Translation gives CASSVQSLAKNIQYF.

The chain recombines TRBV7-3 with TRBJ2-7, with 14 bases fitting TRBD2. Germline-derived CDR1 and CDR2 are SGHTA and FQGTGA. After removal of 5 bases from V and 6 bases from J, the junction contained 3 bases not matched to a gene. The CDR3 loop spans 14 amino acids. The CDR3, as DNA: TGTGCCAGCAGCCTGGGACTAGCGGGAGCCGAGCAGTACTTC. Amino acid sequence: CASSLGLAGAEQYF.

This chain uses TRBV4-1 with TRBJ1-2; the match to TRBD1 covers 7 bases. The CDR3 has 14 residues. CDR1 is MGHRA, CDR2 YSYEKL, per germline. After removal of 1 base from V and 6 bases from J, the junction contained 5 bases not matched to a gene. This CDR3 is CASSQADRRNGYTF. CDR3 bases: TGCGCCAGCAGCCAAGCGGACAGGAGAAATGGCTACACCTTC.

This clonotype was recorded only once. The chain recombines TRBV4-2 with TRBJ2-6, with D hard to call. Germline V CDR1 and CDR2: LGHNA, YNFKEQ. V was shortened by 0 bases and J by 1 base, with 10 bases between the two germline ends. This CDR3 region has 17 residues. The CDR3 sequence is CASSQDRPISGANVLTF. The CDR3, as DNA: TGTGCCAGCAGCCAAGATCGGCCGATTTCTGGGGCCAACGTCCTGACTTTC.

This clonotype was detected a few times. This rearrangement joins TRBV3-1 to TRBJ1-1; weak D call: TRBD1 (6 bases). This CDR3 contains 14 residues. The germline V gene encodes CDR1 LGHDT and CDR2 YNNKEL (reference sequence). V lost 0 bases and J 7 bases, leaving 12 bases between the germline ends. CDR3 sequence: CASSQEQGGLEAFF. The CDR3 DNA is TGTGCCAGCAGCCAAGAACAGGGCGGACTTGAAGCTTTCTTT.

The CDR3 nucleotides are TGCGCCAGCAGCCCCCCCCCGGGGTTGACTAGCGGGGGAACCGCCGCGATCTACAATGAGCAGTTCTTC. It yields the protein CASSPPPGLTSGGTAAIYNEQFF. The chain employs TRBV4-1 and TRBJ2-1; TRBD2 matches at 12 bases. From germline, CDR1 is MGHRA and CDR2 YSYEKL. Unmatched junction bases numbered 25, after V lost 4 bases and J lost 3 bases. CDR3 length equals 23 residues.

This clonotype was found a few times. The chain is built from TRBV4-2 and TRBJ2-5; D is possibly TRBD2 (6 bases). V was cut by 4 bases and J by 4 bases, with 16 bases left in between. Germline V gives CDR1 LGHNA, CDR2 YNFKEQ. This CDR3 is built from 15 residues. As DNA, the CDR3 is TGTGCCAGCAGCCCGCAGTTCGGGAGCACAGAGACCCAGTACTTC. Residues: CASSPQFGSTETQYF.

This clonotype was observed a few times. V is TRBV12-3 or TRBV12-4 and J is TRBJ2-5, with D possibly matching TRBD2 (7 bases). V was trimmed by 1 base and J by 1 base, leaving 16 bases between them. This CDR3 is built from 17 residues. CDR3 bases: TGTGCCAGCAGTTTAGGTCGGCGGGGGCCAGCCCAAGAGACCCAGTACTTC. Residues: CASSLGRRGPAQETQYF.

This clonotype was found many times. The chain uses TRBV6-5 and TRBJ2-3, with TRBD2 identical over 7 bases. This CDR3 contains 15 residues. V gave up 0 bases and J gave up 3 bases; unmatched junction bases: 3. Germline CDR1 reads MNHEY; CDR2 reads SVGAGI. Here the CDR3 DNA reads TGTGCCAGCAGTTACTCCGGGGGGACTACAGATACGCAGTATTTT. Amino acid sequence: CASSYSGGTTDTQYF.

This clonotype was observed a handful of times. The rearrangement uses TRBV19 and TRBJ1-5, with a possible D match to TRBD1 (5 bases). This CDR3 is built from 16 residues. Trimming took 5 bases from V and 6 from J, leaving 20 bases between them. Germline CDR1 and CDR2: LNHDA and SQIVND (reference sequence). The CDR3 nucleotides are TGTGCCAGTAGTCCCCAAGGCCAGGGTATCGGTCAGCCCCAGCATTTT. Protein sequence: CASSPQGQGIGQPQHF.

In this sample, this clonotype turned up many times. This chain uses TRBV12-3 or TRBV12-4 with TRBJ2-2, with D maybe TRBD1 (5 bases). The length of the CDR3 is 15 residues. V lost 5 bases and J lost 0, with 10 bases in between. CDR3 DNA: TGTGCCAGCAGTCAGGGCTTCTCGAACACCGGGGAGCTGTTTTTT. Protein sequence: CASSQGFSNTGELFF.

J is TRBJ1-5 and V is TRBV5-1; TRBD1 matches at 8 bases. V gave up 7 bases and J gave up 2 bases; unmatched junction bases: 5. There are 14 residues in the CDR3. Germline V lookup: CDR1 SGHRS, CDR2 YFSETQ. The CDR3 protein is CASAGGPGNQPQHF. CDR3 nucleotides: TGCGCCAGCGCAGGGGGCCCGGGCAATCAGCCCCAGCATTTT.